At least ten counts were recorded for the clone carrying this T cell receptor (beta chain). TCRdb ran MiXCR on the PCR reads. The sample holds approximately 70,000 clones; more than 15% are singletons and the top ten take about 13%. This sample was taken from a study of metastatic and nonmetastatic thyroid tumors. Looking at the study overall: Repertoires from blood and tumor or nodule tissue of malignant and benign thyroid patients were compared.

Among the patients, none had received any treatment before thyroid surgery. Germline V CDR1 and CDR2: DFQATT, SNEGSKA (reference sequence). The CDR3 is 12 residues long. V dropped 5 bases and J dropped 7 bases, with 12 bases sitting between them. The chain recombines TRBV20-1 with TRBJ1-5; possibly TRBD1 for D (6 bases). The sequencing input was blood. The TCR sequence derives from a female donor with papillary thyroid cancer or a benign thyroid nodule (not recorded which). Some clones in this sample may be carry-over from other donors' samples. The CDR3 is CSALRGDQPQHF. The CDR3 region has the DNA TGCAGTGCTCTCAGGGGAGACCAGCCCCAGCATTTT.